The rows below give T cell receptor beta chains drawn from one sample of a study of CD8 T cells in ankylosing spondylitis. TCRdb redid the calling of the 5' RACE reads with MiXCR, one entry per CDR3 protein. The table lists a few hundred thousand distinct CDR3 sequences, roughly 13% of them singletons, with 6.8% in the top ten. The sample consisted of blood, either unsorted or a sorted T cell fraction (not recorded which). Receptors originate from a male donor with ankylosing spondylitis. Both conserved end residues are part of each CDR3. Each record gives: D gene, J gene, clone size, V gene, CDR3 DNA, CDR3 protein. D genes are given only for firm matches. Part of the rows lack a size; the others show once, few, many or a class for expanded clones.

D gene: NA
J gene: TRBJ2-7
clone size: NA
V gene: TRBV12-3/TRBV12-4
CDR3 DNA: TGTGCCAGCAGCCGACCTACAGGGTACACCTACGAGCAGTACTTC
CDR3 protein: CASSRPTGYTYEQYF

D gene: TRBD1
J gene: TRBJ1-2
clone size: many
V gene: TRBV18
CDR3 DNA: TGTGCCAGCTCACGAAGGGACAGGGGTCGCGGCTACACCTTC
CDR3 protein: CASSRRDRGRGYTF

D gene: NA
J gene: TRBJ1-1
clone size: NA
V gene: TRBV7-9
CDR3 DNA: TGTGCCAGCAGCTCAATAAACTCTGAAGCTTTCTTT
CDR3 protein: CASSSINSEAFF

D gene: TRBD2
J gene: TRBJ2-7
clone size: NA
V gene: TRBV27
CDR3 DNA: TGTGCCAGCAGTCCGCCCCTGACTAGCGGTCTTGCCTACGAGCAGTACTTC
CDR3 protein: CASSPPLTSGLAYEQYF

D gene: TRBD1
J gene: TRBJ1-1
clone size: NA
V gene: TRBV6-5
CDR3 DNA: TGTGCCAGCAGTTGGACGGGGGGGACAGAGAACACTGAAGCTTTCTTT
CDR3 protein: CASSWTGGTENTEAFF

D gene: TRBD2
J gene: TRBJ2-5
clone size: NA
V gene: TRBV28
CDR3 DNA: TGTGCCAGCACCGCACAAAGCGGGGAAGTCCAAGAGACCCAGTACTTC
CDR3 protein: CASTAQSGEVQETQYF

D gene: NA
J gene: TRBJ2-5
clone size: NA
V gene: TRBV3-1
CDR3 DNA: TGTGCCAGCAGCCAAGGGATTTATATGGCCCAGTACTTC
CDR3 protein: CASSQGIYMAQYF

D gene: NA
J gene: TRBJ1-2
clone size: NA
V gene: TRBV7-2
CDR3 DNA: TGTGCCAGCACCCCAGGACGGGACAAGTTCTATGGCTACACCTTC
CDR3 protein: CASTPGRDKFYGYTF

D gene: TRBD1
J gene: TRBJ1-1
clone size: NA
V gene: TRBV30
CDR3 DNA: TGTGCCTGGGAAAAGACAGGGTGGTCGAACACTGAAGCTTTCTTT
CDR3 protein: CAWEKTGWSNTEAFF

D gene: TRBD1
J gene: TRBJ2-2
clone size: many
V gene: TRBV3-1
CDR3 DNA: TGTGCCAGCAGCCAAGTACAGGGGGCACCCGGGGAGCTGTTTTTT
CDR3 protein: CASSQVQGAPGELFF

D gene: NA
J gene: TRBJ2-7
clone size: few
V gene: TRBV20-1
CDR3 DNA: TGCAGGGCTAGTCCGCGTAGATCCTACGAGCAGTACTTC
CDR3 protein: CRASPRRSYEQYF

D gene: NA
J gene: TRBJ2-1
clone size: many
V gene: TRBV5-1
CDR3 DNA: TGCGCCAGCAGCTTGGATGGTAGCGGCAACAATGAGCAGTTCTTC
CDR3 protein: CASSLDGSGNNEQFF

D gene: NA
J gene: TRBJ2-1
clone size: many
V gene: TRBV12-5
CDR3 DNA: TGTGCTAGTGGTTTGATCCCCCGTCTGGATGAGCAGTTCTTC
CDR3 protein: CASGLIPRLDEQFF

D gene: NA
J gene: TRBJ1-4
clone size: NA
V gene: TRBV7-9
CDR3 DNA: TGTGCCAGCAGCAAACGAGCAGCAACTAATGAAAAACTGTTTTTT
CDR3 protein: CASSKRAATNEKLFF

D gene: TRBD2
J gene: TRBJ2-7
clone size: few
V gene: TRBV20-1
CDR3 DNA: TGCAGTGCTAGAATCCCGGGGACTAGCGGGAGTGCCTACGAGCAGTACTTC
CDR3 protein: CSARIPGTSGSAYEQYF

D gene: NA
J gene: TRBJ2-3
clone size: many
V gene: TRBV10-3
CDR3 DNA: TGTGCCATCAGTGACAGGGATGCACGGAGCACAGATACGCAGTATTTT
CDR3 protein: CAISDRDARSTDTQYF

D gene: NA
J gene: TRBJ2-1
clone size: NA
V gene: TRBV5-1
CDR3 DNA: TGCGCCAGCAGCCGGGGGTTCAATGAGCAGTTCTTC
CDR3 protein: CASSRGFNEQFF

D gene: NA
J gene: TRBJ1-1
clone size: NA
V gene: TRBV7-9
CDR3 DNA: TGTGCCAGCAGCGGACCTCTAGGCCTAAGGAACACTGAAGCTTTCTTT
CDR3 protein: CASSGPLGLRNTEAFF

D gene: TRBD2
J gene: TRBJ2-1
clone size: NA
V gene: TRBV13
CDR3 DNA: TGTGCCAGCAGCTTGAGTCGCGGGAGTGCCAATGAGCAGTTCTTC
CDR3 protein: CASSLSRGSANEQFF

D gene: NA
J gene: TRBJ2-7
clone size: few
V gene: TRBV9
CDR3 DNA: TGTGCCAGCAGCGTAGGGACCAGCGTAGGAGAGCAGTACTTC
CDR3 protein: CASSVGTSVGEQYF

D gene: TRBD1
J gene: TRBJ2-7
clone size: few
V gene: TRBV2
CDR3 DNA: TGTGCCAGCACCCGAAGGTGGGACAGCGCCGTCGGGACCCGCTTC
CDR3 protein: CASTRRWDSAVGTRF

D gene: NA
J gene: TRBJ2-5
clone size: few
V gene: TRBV10-3
CDR3 DNA: TGTGCCATCAGTGAGTCGTTTGGGGGTCGAGAGACCCAGTACTTC
CDR3 protein: CAISESFGGRETQYF

D gene: NA
J gene: TRBJ1-4
clone size: once
V gene: TRBV6-1
CDR3 DNA: TGTGCCAGCAGTGAAGCGGGGACACCCACGAGAGAAAAACTGTTTTTT
CDR3 protein: CASSEAGTPTREKLFF

D gene: NA
J gene: TRBJ2-3
clone size: few
V gene: TRBV5-6
CDR3 DNA: TGTGCCAGCAGCTTGGGAAAGCGAAACACAGATACGCAGTATTTT
CDR3 protein: CASSLGKRNTDTQYF

D gene: TRBD2
J gene: TRBJ2-1
clone size: many
V gene: TRBV5-1
CDR3 DNA: TGCGCCAGCAGCTTGGTTAGCGGGAGGTCTATCGGGCAGTTCTTC
CDR3 protein: CASSLVSGRSIGQFF

D gene: NA
J gene: TRBJ2-6
clone size: NA
V gene: TRBV5-1
CDR3 DNA: TGCGCCAGCAGCTTGGCCGGGCAGATAGCTGGGGCCAACGTCCTGACTTTC
CDR3 protein: CASSLAGQIAGANVLTF

D gene: NA
J gene: TRBJ2-1
clone size: NA
V gene: TRBV11-2
CDR3 DNA: TGTGCCAGCAGCTTAGACTTCTTTTCCTACAATGAGCAGTTCTTC
CDR3 protein: CASSLDFFSYNEQFF

D gene: TRBD1
J gene: TRBJ1-5
clone size: NA
V gene: TRBV6-5
CDR3 DNA: TGTGCCAGCAGTTCGTATCAGGGGGCAGGTCAGCCCCAGCATTTT
CDR3 protein: CASSSYQGAGQPQHF

D gene: NA
J gene: TRBJ2-3
clone size: few
V gene: TRBV12-3/TRBV12-4
CDR3 DNA: TGTGCCAGCAGTTTACAGCACGATACGCAGTATTTT
CDR3 protein: CASSLQHDTQYF

D gene: TRBD2
J gene: TRBJ2-2
clone size: many
V gene: TRBV20-1
CDR3 DNA: TGCAGTGCGAAGCACGGGAGGGCCGCCGGTAACACCGGGGAGCTGTTTTTT
CDR3 protein: CSAKHGRAAGNTGELFF

D gene: NA
J gene: TRBJ2-7
clone size: NA
V gene: TRBV5-1
CDR3 DNA: TGCGCCAGCAGCTTGGCCGCGGACAGATCGTACCCGCGGGAGCAGTACTTC
CDR3 protein: CASSLAADRSYPREQYF

D gene: NA
J gene: TRBJ2-1
clone size: NA
V gene: TRBV24-1
CDR3 DNA: TGTGCCACCAGTGTTTCCGGGAGCGCTGAGCAGTTCTTC
CDR3 protein: CATSVSGSAEQFF

D gene: TRBD2
J gene: TRBJ2-1
clone size: NA
V gene: TRBV9
CDR3 DNA: TGTGCCAGCAGCGTAGCGCCGACTAGCGGGAGAATGGGTGAGCAGTTCTTC
CDR3 protein: CASSVAPTSGRMGEQFF

D gene: NA
J gene: TRBJ2-1
clone size: many
V gene: TRBV24-1
CDR3 DNA: TGTGCCACCAGTGATTCTATACTGGATGAGCAGTTCTTC
CDR3 protein: CATSDSILDEQFF

D gene: NA
J gene: TRBJ2-3
clone size: NA
V gene: TRBV20-1
CDR3 DNA: TGCAGTGCTAACGCAGCGGAGGGCACAGATACGCAGTATTTT
CDR3 protein: CSANAAEGTDTQYF

D gene: NA
J gene: TRBJ2-1
clone size: few
V gene: TRBV20-1
CDR3 DNA: TGCAGTGTCACCCCGGCAGCGCGTGGGAGTGAGCAGTTCTTC
CDR3 protein: CSVTPAARGSEQFF

D gene: TRBD2
J gene: TRBJ2-1
clone size: NA
V gene: TRBV20-1
CDR3 DNA: TGCAGTGCTAGAGAACCGGGACTAGTTCGGGATGAGCAGTTCTTC
CDR3 protein: CSAREPGLVRDEQFF

D gene: NA
J gene: TRBJ1-1
clone size: few
V gene: TRBV12-3/TRBV12-4
CDR3 DNA: TGTGCCAGCAGTTTAGGGTGGGGTGGAGGGAGCCGGGGGGGCACTGAAGCTTTCTTT
CDR3 protein: CASSLGWGGGSRGGTEAFF

D gene: NA
J gene: TRBJ1-4
clone size: NA
V gene: TRBV5-5
CDR3 DNA: TGTGCCAGCAGCTTCGCGGACGGTGTTTCAACTAATGAAAAACTGTTTTTT
CDR3 protein: CASSFADGVSTNEKLFF

D gene: NA
J gene: TRBJ2-5
clone size: few
V gene: TRBV5-6
CDR3 DNA: TGTGCCAGCAGCTTTGAAAGGAAGACCCAGTACTTC
CDR3 protein: CASSFERKTQYF

D gene: TRBD2
J gene: TRBJ2-5
clone size: NA
V gene: TRBV20-1
CDR3 DNA: TGCAGTGCAATGACTAGCGGGTTCGAGACCCAGTACTTC
CDR3 protein: CSAMTSGFETQYF

D gene: NA
J gene: TRBJ2-3
clone size: few
V gene: TRBV3-1
CDR3 DNA: TGTGCCAGCAGCCAAGATCTTCAGGGGGGACTAGGGGATACGCAGTATTTT
CDR3 protein: CASSQDLQGGLGDTQYF

D gene: NA
J gene: TRBJ1-1
clone size: NA
V gene: TRBV2
CDR3 DNA: TGTGCCAGCAGTGTTAACATGAACACTGAAGCTTTCTTT
CDR3 protein: CASSVNMNTEAFF

D gene: TRBD1
J gene: TRBJ1-2
clone size: few
V gene: TRBV20-1
CDR3 DNA: TGCAGCGGTACAGGGGGAAAGGGCTACACCTTC
CDR3 protein: CSGTGGKGYTF

D gene: NA
J gene: TRBJ1-1
clone size: few
V gene: TRBV5-1
CDR3 DNA: TGCGCCAGCAGCTTGTACCAGGATACCCCTGAAGCTTTCTTT
CDR3 protein: CASSLYQDTPEAFF